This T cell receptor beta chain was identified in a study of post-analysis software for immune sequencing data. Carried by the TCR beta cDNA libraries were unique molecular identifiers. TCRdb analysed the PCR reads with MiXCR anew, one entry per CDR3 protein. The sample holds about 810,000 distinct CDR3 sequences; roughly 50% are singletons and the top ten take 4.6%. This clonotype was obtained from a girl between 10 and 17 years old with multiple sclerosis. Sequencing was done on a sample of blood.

The DNA for the CDR3 is TGCAGTGCTAGAGGTACTAGCGGGACCCCCTACGAGCAGTACTTC. It encodes CSARGTSGTPYEQYF. The chain has TRBV20-1 and TRBJ2-7, with TRBD2 matching 10 bases. CDR1 DFQATT and CDR2 SNEGSKA come from the germline V gene (reference sequence). The CDR3 has 15 amino acids. V shed 1 base, J shed 2 bases, and the junction held 5 bases outside the gene matches.